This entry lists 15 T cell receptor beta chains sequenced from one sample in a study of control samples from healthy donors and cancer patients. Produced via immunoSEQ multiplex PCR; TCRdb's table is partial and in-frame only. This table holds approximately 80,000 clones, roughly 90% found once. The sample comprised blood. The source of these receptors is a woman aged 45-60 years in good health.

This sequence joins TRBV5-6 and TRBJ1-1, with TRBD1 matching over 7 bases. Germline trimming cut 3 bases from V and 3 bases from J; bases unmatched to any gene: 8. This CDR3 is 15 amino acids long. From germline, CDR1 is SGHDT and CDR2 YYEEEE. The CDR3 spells CASSSIDRADTEAFF. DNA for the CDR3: TGTGCCAGCAGCTCCATTGACAGGGCGGACACTGAAGCTTTCTTT.

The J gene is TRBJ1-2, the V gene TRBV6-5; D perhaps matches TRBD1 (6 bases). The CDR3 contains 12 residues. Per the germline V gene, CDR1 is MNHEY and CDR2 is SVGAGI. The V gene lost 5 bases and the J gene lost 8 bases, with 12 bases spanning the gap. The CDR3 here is CASSNNREGYTF. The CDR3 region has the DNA TGTGCCAGCAGTAACAACAGGGAAGGCTACACCTTC.

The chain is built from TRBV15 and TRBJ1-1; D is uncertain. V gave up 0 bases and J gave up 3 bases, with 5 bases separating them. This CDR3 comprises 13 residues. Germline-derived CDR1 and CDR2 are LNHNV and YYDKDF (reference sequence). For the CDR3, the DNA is TGTGCCACCAGCAGAGATCAAGACACTGAAGCTTTCTTT. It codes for CATSRDQDTEAFF.

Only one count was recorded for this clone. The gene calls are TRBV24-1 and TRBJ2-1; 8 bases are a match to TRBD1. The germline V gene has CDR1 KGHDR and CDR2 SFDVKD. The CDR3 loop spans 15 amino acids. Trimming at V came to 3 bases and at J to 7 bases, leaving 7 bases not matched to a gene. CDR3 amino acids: CATSDPGQDRNEQFF. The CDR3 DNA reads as TGTGCCACCAGTGATCCGGGACAGGATCGGAATGAGCAGTTCTTC.

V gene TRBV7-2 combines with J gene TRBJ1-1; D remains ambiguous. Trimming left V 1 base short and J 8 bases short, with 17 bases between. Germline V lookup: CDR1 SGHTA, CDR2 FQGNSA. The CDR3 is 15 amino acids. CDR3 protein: CASSLVAARTPEAFF. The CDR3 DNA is TGTGCCAGCAGCTTAGTAGCCGCCAGGACCCCGGAAGCTTTCTTT. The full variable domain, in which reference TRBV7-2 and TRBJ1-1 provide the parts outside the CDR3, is GAGVSQSPSNKVTEKGKDVELRCDPISGHTALYWYRQSLGQGLEFLIYFQGNSAPDKSGLPSDRFSAERTGGSVSTLTIQRTQQEDSAVYLCASSLVAARTPEAFFGQGTRLTVV.

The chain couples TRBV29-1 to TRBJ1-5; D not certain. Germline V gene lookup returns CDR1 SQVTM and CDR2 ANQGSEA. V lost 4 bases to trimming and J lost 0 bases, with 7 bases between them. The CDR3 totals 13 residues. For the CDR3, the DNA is TGCAGCGTTGTGGAGGATAGCAATCAGCCCCAGCATTTT. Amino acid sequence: CSVVEDSNQPQHF. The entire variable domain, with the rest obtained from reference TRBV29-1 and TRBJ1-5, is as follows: SAVISQKPSRDICQRGTSLTIQCQVDSQVTMMFWYRQQPGQSLTLIATANQGSEATYESGFVIDKFPISRPNLTFSTLTVSNMSPEDSSIYLCSVVEDSNQPQHFGDGTRLSIL.

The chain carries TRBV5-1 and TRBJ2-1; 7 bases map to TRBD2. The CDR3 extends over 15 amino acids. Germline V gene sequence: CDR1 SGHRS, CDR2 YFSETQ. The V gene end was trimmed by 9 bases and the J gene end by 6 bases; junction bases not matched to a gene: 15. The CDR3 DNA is TGCGCCACCACCATAAGCGGGGCGGTCGGCAATGAGCAGTTCTTC. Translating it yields CATTISGAVGNEQFF.

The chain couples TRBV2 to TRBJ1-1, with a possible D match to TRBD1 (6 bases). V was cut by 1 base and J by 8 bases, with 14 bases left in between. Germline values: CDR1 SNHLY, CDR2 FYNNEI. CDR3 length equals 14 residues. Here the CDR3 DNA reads TGTGCCAGCAGTGAAGAGAGGGCCGGGACAGAAGCTTTCTTT. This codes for CASSEERAGTEAFF. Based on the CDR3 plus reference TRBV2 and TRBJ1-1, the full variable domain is EPEVTQTPSHQVTQMGQEVILRCVPISNHLYFYWYRQILGQKVEFLVSFYNNEISEKSEIFDDQFSVERPDGSNFTLKIRSTKLEDSAMYFCASSEERAGTEAFFGQGTRLTVV.

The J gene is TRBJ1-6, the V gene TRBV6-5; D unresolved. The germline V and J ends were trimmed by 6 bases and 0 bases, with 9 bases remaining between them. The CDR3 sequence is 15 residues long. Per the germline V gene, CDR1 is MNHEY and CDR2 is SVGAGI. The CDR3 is CASSPISSYNSPLHF. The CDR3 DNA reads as TGTGCCAGCAGCCCGATAAGCTCCTATAATTCACCCCTCCACTTT.

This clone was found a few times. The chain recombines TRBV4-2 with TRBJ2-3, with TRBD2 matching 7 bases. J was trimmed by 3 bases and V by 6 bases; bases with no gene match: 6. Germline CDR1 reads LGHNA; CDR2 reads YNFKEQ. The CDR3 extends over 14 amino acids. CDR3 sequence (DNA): TGTGCCAGCAGTCCGGGAGGTTTTACAGATACGCAGTATTTT. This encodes CASSPGGFTDTQYF.

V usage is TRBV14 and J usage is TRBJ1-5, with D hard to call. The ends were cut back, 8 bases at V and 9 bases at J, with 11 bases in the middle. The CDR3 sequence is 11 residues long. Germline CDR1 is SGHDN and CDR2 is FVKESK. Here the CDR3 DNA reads TGTGCCAGCCTACTATTACTGCCCCAGCATTTT. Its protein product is CASLLLLPQHF.

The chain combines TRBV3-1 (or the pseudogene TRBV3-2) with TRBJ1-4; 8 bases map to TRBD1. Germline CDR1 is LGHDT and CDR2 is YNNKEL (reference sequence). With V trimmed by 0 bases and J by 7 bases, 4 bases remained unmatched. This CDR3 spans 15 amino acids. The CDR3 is CASSQDGTGGEKLFF. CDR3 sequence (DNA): TGTGCCAGCAGCCAAGATGGGACAGGTGGTGAAAAACTGTTTTTT.

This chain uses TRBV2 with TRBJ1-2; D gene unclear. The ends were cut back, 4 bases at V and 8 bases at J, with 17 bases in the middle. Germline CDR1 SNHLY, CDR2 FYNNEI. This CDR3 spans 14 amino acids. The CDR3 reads CASSVGGGLAGYTF. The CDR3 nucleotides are TGTGCCAGCAGTGTTGGCGGAGGCCTTGCGGGCTACACCTTC.

The CDR3 protein is CASSLASGEGGEQFF. The CDR3 DNA sequence: TGTGCCAGCAGCTTAGCTAGCGGGGAGGGGGGTGAGCAGTTCTTC. V and J are TRBV7-6 and TRBJ2-1, with 8 bases fitting TRBD2. V lost 0 bases to trimming and J lost 9 bases; unmatched junction nucleotides: 7. Germline CDR1 SGHVS, CDR2 FNYEAQ. The CDR3 totals 15 residues.

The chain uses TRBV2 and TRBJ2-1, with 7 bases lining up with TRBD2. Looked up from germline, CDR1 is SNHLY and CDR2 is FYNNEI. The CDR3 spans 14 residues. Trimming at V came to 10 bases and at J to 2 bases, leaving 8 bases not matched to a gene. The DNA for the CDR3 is TGTGCCATAAATTGGGGGGGAACCTACAATGAGCAGTTCTTC. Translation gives CAINWGGTYNEQFF.